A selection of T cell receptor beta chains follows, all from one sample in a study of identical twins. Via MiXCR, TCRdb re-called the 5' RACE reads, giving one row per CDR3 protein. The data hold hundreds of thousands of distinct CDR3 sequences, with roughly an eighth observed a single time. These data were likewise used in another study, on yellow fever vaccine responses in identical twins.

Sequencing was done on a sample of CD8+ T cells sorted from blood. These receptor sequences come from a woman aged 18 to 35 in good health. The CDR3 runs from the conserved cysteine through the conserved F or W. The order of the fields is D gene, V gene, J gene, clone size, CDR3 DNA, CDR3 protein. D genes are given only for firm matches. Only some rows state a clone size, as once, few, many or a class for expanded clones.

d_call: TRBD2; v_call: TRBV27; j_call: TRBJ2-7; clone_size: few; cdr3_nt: TGTGCCACCAACGGCCCGGGACTAGGGCGAAACGAGCAGTACTTC; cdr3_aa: CATNGPGLGRNEQYF
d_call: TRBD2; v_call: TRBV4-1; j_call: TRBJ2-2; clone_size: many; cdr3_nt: TGCGCCAGCAGCCGCGGTAGCGGGAGGGACGGGGAGCTGTTTTTT; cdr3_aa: CASSRGSGRDGELFF
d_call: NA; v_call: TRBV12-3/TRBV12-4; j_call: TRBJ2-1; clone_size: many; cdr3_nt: TGTGCCAGCAGTCTGGGGCCGGGAGATGAGCAGTTCTTC; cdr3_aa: CASSLGPGDEQFF
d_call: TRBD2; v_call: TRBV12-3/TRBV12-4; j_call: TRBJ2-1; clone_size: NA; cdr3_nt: TGTGCCAGCAACCAAGGGAGGCCGGGAGGGCTCTACAATGAGCAGTTCTTC; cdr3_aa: CASNQGRPGGLYNEQFF
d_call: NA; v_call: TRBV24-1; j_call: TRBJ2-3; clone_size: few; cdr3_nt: TGTGCCACCAGTGCCCCGGGACTTCTTGGCCCGGGGACAGATACGCAGTATTTT; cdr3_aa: CATSAPGLLGPGTDTQYF
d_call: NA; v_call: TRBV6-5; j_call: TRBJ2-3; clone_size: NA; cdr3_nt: TGTGCCAGCAGTTACTCCGGGCCCACAGATACGCAGTATTTT; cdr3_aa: CASSYSGPTDTQYF
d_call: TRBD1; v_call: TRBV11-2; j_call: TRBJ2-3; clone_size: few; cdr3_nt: TGTGCCAGCAGCTACCGGGACAGGGTGAGCACAGATACGCAGTATTTT; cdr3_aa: CASSYRDRVSTDTQYF
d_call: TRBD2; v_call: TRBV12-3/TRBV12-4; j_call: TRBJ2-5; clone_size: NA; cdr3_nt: TGTGCCAGCAGTTCCCCGACTAGCGGGAGGGTTTTCGTCCGGGAGACCCAGTACTTC; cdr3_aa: CASSSPTSGRVFVRETQYF
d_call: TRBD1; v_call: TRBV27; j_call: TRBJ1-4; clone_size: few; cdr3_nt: TGTGCCAGCAGTTTAAGGGGGCGCCCTAATGAAAAACTGTTTTTT; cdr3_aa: CASSLRGRPNEKLFF
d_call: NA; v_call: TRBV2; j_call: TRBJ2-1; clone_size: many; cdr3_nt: TGTGCCAGCAGTGAAACTGTGACAGATGATGAGCAGTTCTTC; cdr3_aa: CASSETVTDDEQFF
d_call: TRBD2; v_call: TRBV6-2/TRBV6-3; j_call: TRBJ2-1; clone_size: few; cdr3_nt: TGTGCCAGCAGTTACTCACCTAGCGGGGGGGCCCACTACAATGAGCAGTTCTTC; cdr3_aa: CASSYSPSGGAHYNEQFF
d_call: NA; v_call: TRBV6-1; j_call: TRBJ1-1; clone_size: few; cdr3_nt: TGTGCCAGCAGTGAAGCGCTTCGGGGGCTGGGAACTGAAGCTTTCTTT; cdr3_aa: CASSEALRGLGTEAFF
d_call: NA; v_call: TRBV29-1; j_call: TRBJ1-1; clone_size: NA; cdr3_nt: TGCAGCGCTGGTCGTCCATCAGCGGCTCGGACTGAAGCTTTCTTT; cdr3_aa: CSAGRPSAARTEAFF
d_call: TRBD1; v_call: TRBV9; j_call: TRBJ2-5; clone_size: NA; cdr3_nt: TGTGCCAGCAGCGCAGCCGGGACAGGGGAAGAGACCCAGTACTTC; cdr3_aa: CASSAAGTGEETQYF
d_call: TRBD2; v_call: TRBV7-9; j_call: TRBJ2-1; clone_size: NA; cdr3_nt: TGTGCCAGCAGCTCCCGGACTAGCGGGAGGGGGGATGAGCAGTTCTTC; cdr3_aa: CASSSRTSGRGDEQFF
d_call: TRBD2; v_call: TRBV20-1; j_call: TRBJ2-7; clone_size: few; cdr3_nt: TGCAGTGCTGAGTGGGCGGGAGGTGAGATGGCCTACGAGCAGTACTTC; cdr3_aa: CSAEWAGGEMAYEQYF
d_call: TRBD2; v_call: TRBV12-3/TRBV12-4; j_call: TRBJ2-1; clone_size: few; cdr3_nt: TGTGCCAGCAGTTCCCGTTACGCGGGAGGGCCTAATGAGCAGTTCTTC; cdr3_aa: CASSSRYAGGPNEQFF
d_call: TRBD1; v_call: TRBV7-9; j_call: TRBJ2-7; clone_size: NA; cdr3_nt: TGTGCCAGCAGCTTGGGACAGGGAGAATACGAGCAGTACTTC; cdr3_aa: CASSLGQGEYEQYF
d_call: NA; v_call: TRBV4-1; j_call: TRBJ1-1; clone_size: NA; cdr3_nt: TGCGCCAGCAGCCAAGAGGAGGGCAACACTGAAGCTTTCTTT; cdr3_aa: CASSQEEGNTEAFF
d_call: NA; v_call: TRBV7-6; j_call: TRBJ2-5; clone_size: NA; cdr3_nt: TGTGCCAGCAGTACCCGAGGGGGGGAGACCCAGTACTTC; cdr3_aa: CASSTRGGETQYF
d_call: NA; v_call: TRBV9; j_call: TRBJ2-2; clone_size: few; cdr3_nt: TGTGCCAGCAGCGTAGCTGATTGGGGCGGGGAGCTGTTTTTT; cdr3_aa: CASSVADWGGELFF
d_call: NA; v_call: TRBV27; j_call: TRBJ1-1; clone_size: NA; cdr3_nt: TGTGCCAGCAGTTTAATTTCGGATGGTGTCTTCACTGAAGCTTTCTTT; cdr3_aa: CASSLISDGVFTEAFF
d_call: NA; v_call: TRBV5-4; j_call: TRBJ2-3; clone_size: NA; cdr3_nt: TGTGCCAGCAGCTTCCACCTCTGGAACGAGGGGGGGCGGACAGATACGCAGTATTTT; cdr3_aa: CASSFHLWNEGGRTDTQYF
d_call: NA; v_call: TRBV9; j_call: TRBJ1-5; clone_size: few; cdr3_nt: TGTGCCAGCAGCCCAGAGGGTGGCAGTCATCAGCCCCAGCATTTT; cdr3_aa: CASSPEGGSHQPQHF
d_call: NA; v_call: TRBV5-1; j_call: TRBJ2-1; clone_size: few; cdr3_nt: TGCGCCAGCAGCCCGTGGCGGGGAGACAATGAGCAGTTCTTC; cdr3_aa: CASSPWRGDNEQFF